The 25 T cell receptor beta chains below all came from one sample that was sequenced in a study of blood T cell repertoires in COVID-19. Profiling relied on immunoSEQ multiplex PCR, and the TCRdb table lists in-frame clones only, not all of them. In the table there are around 150,000 clones, more than 65% of which are singletons. The material sequenced was peripheral blood. The receptors originated from a woman aged 60 to 75 with acute or convalescent COVID-19.

The V and J genes are TRBV27 and TRBJ2-5; 9 positions agree with TRBD2. Trimming took 6 bases from V and 5 from J; bases not matched to a gene: 7. CDR1 and CDR2 (germline): MNHEY, SMNVEV (reference sequence). The CDR3 spans 14 residues. This chain's CDR3 is CASRIAGAWETQYF. In nucleotides, the CDR3 is TGTGCCAGCAGGATAGCGGGGGCGTGGGAGACCCAGTACTTC.

The CDR3 sequence: CASSDALAGQPQHF. The CDR3 DNA follows: TGTGCCAGCAGTGACGCACTGGCGGGTCAGCCCCAGCATTTT. The gene calls are TRBV6-1 and TRBJ1-5; no firm D call. The CDR3 runs to 14 residues. Germline-derived CDR1 and CDR2 are MNHNS and SASEGT. Trimming cost V 3 bases and J 6 bases, with 12 bases left between them.

V usage is TRBV14 and J usage is TRBJ1-4; 12 bases align to TRBD1. Germline loops: CDR1 SGHDN, CDR2 FVKESK. The length of the CDR3 is 18 residues. J was trimmed by 7 bases and V by 2 bases; bases with no gene match: 11. CDR3 region: CASSQLGQGAAQGEKLFF. CDR3 nucleotide sequence: TGTGCCAGCAGCCAACTGGGACAGGGGGCTGCTCAAGGTGAAAAACTGTTTTTT.

The chain couples TRBV4-3 to TRBJ2-2; D is uncertain. This CDR3 has 13 amino acids. The V end was cut by 1 base, the J end by 8 bases, with 8 bases between. The V gene's germline CDR1 is LGHNA and CDR2 YSLEER. The CDR3 DNA reads as TGCGCCAGCAGCCAAGGCTTCGGGGGGGAGCTGTTTTTT. Its protein product is CASSQGFGGELFF.

V gene TRBV6-1 combines with J gene TRBJ2-1; 7 bases line up with TRBD2. Trimming took 2 bases from V and 8 from J; bases not matched to a gene: 6. This CDR3 has 14 amino acids. CDR1 is MNHNS and CDR2 is SASEGT in the germline V gene. The CDR3 reads CASSEWGRGYEQFF. The CDR3 nucleotides are TGTGCCAGCAGTGAATGGGGGAGGGGATATGAGCAGTTCTTC.

J is TRBJ2-5 and V is TRBV28; D perhaps matches TRBD1 (6 bases). Germline V gene data show CDR1 as MDHEN and CDR2 as SYDVKM. Trimming removed 2 bases at V and 0 bases at J, with 10 bases between. The CDR3 runs to 15 residues. The CDR3 protein is CASSLIQGYQETQYF. The CDR3 region has the DNA TGTGCCAGCAGTTTAATCCAGGGGTACCAAGAGACCCAGTACTTC.

The chain links TRBV9 to TRBJ2-1; TRBD1 is a possible D gene (7 bases). This CDR3 is built from 14 residues. The V and J ends lost 1 base and 9 bases respectively, with 14 bases between them. Germline V gives CDR1 SGDLS, CDR2 YYNGEE. The CDR3, as DNA: TGTGCCAGCAGCGTATCAGGGGGGACTTTTGAGCAGTTCTTC. Protein: CASSVSGGTFEQFF.

This rearrangement joins TRBV2 to TRBJ2-7, with D possibly matching TRBD2 (5 bases). Trimming took off 2 bases at V and 2 bases at J, with 13 bases between the two ends. The CDR3 is 15 residues long. Germline V CDR1 and CDR2: SNHLY, FYNNEI. The CDR3 reads CASSERGRSPYEQYF. In DNA, the CDR3 is TGTGCCAGCAGTGAACGAGGGCGGAGTCCCTACGAGCAGTACTTC. The whole variable domain, remainder taken from reference TRBV2 and TRBJ2-7, is EPEVTQTPSHQVTQMGQEVILRCVPISNHLYFYWYRQILGQKVEFLVSFYNNEISEKSEIFDDQFSVERPDGSNFTLKIRSTKLEDSAMYFCASSERGRSPYEQYFGPGTRLTVT.

The V and J genes are TRBV9 and TRBJ2-1; D may be TRBD2 (6 bases). Germline V gene data show CDR1 as SGDLS and CDR2 as YYNGEE. The V and J ends lost 2 bases and 5 bases respectively, with 14 bases between them. This CDR3 is built from 15 residues. The CDR3 DNA sequence: TGTGCCAGCAGCGTTTCAGCGGGCTTAAACAATGAGCAGTTCTTC. It specifies CASSVSAGLNNEQFF.

The chain couples TRBV6-1 to TRBJ1-5, with 7 bases fitting TRBD1. This CDR3 is 17 amino acids long. J gave up 6 bases and V 2 bases, and 13 bases lay outside the gene matches. Germline V lookup: CDR1 MNHNS, CDR2 SASEGT. CDR3 residues: CASSESGGSLGGQPQHF. For the CDR3, the DNA is TGTGCCAGCAGTGAATCAGGGGGTTCCTTAGGGGGTCAGCCCCAGCATTTT.

V and J are TRBV12-3 or TRBV12-4 and TRBJ1-5, with a tentative D call TRBD1 (5 bases). The V end was cut by 4 bases, the J end by 5 bases, with 9 bases between. The CDR3 covers 13 residues. CDR3 sequence: CASSSTVHQPQHF. CDR3 bases: TGTGCCAGCAGTTCGACAGTTCATCAGCCCCAGCATTTT.

CDR3 coding DNA: TGTGCCAGCAGCCAAGTAGATGAAGCTTTCTTT. Amino acids: CASSQVDEAFF. The chain employs TRBV14 and TRBJ1-1, with D hard to call. The CDR3 runs 11 residues. V was cut by 1 base and J by 7 bases, with 4 bases left in between. Germline values: CDR1 SGHDN, CDR2 FVKESK.

The V call is TRBV4-3, the J call TRBJ2-2; no definite D call. The germline gives CDR1 LGHNA, CDR2 YSLEER. CDR3 length: 13 amino acids. V shed 0 bases and J shed 6 bases, with 5 bases lying between them. The CDR3 bases are TGCGCCAGCAGCCAAGATTTCTCCGGGGAGCTGTTTTTT. It codes for CASSQDFSGELFF.

This rearrangement joins TRBV6-1 to TRBJ1-4, with 9 bases matching TRBD1. The V and J ends lost 2 bases and 5 bases, in that order; junction bases with no gene match: 3. Per germline, CDR1 MNHNS and CDR2 SASEGT. CDR3 length equals 15 residues. The CDR3 is CASSETGTGNEKLFF. As DNA, the CDR3 is TGTGCCAGCAGTGAAACCGGGACAGGGAATGAAAAACTGTTTTTT.

This clone was picked up a small number of times. This sequence joins TRBV4-3 and TRBJ2-1; D not resolved. Germline assignment: CDR1 LGHNA and CDR2 YSLEER. V lost 0 bases, J lost 5 bases, and 17 bases lay in between. This CDR3 has 17 residues. Written as DNA, the CDR3 is TGCGCCAGCAGCCAAGATATGGTCGGTGGCGGTAACAATGAGCAGTTCTTC. Protein sequence: CASSQDMVGGGNNEQFF.

The chain uses TRBV12-2 and TRBJ1-1; the table calls TRBD1, which could not be checked here. TRBV12-2 is noted as a pseudogene. CDR3 size: 18 residues. CDR3 protein: CASRLVWAESHMNTEAFF. The CDR3 DNA reads TGTGCAAGTCGCTTAGTATGGGCTGAGAGTCACATGAACACTGAAGCTTTCTTT.

The rearrangement joins TRBV3-1 (or the pseudogene TRBV3-2) to TRBJ2-1, with 8 bases matching TRBD2. J gave up 7 bases and V 1 base, and 9 bases lay outside the gene matches. The germline CDR1 and CDR2 sequences are LGHDT and YNNKEL (reference sequence). The CDR3 totals 16 residues. The CDR3 spells CASSQGAAGAENEQFF. The CDR3 DNA reads TGTGCCAGCAGCCAAGGAGCAGCGGGAGCAGAAAATGAGCAGTTCTTC.

The CDR3 DNA is TGTGCCACTTGTGTGGGGGCAGGAGAAAAACTGTTTTTT. Translation gives CATCVGAGEKLFF. V usage is TRBV19 and J usage is TRBJ1-4; tentative D call: TRBD1 (6 bases). The V end lost 10 bases, the J end lost 8 bases, and 17 bases lay between the germline ends. CDR3 size: 13 residues. Germline loops: CDR1 LNHDA, CDR2 SQIVND (reference sequence).

The rearrangement uses TRBV10-2 and TRBJ2-2; 7 bases map to TRBD1. J was trimmed by 3 bases and V by 10 bases; bases with no gene match: 11. Germline V gene lookup returns CDR1 WSHSY and CDR2 SAAADI. The CDR3 covers 15 residues. This CDR3 is CATLRGQTYTGELFF. The CDR3 coding sequence is TGCGCCACACTCCGGGGACAGACCTACACCGGGGAGCTGTTTTTT.

This rearrangement joins TRBV9 to TRBJ2-1; unclear D gene. Trimming stripped 0 bases from V and 7 bases from J, with 8 bases between. CDR3 length: 13 amino acids. CDR1 is SGDLS, CDR2 YYNGEE, per germline. This CDR3 is CASSVVSSNEQFF. The CDR3 bases are TGTGCCAGCAGCGTAGTCTCGTCGAATGAGCAGTTCTTC. The full variable domain, with the rest looked up from reference TRBV9 and TRBJ2-1, is DSGVTQTPKHLITATGQRVTLRCSPRSGDLSVYWYQQSLDQGLQFLIQYYNGEERAKGNILERFSAQQFPDLHSELNLSSLELGDSALYFCASSVVSSNEQFFGPGTRLTVL.

This chain joins TRBV5-4 and TRBJ2-2; 10 bases map to TRBD2. J was trimmed by 6 bases and V by 0 bases; bases with no gene match: 5. Germline CDR1 is SGHNT and CDR2 is YYREEE (reference sequence). The CDR3 consists of 16 residues. The CDR3 here is CASSLALAGVAGELFF. The CDR3, as DNA: TGTGCCAGCAGCTTGGCCCTAGCGGGAGTCGCCGGGGAGCTGTTTTTT.

CDR3 sequence reads: CATSNPGLAGNEQYF. The CDR3 nucleotides read TGCGCCACCTCGAATCCGGGACTAGCGGGGAACGAGCAGTACTTC. The rearrangement links TRBV5-1 to TRBJ2-7, with TRBD2 matching over 13 bases. CDR1 and CDR2 (germline): SGHRS, YFSETQ. The CDR3 has 15 residues. The V segment lost 9 bases and the J segment 5 bases; nucleotides outside the gene matches: 11.

The V gene is TRBV19, the J gene TRBJ1-4, with D possibly TRBD1 on 5 matching bases. The germline gives CDR1 LNHDA, CDR2 SQIVND (reference sequence). CDR3 length equals 15 residues. V was clipped by 3 bases and J by 3 bases, with 11 bases between them. The CDR3 nucleotides are TGTGCCAGTAGTATGGTTCGGGGGTCTAATGAAAAACTGTTTTTT. It yields the protein CASSMVRGSNEKLFF.

V is TRBV11-3 and J is TRBJ2-1, with 9 nucleotides matching TRBD2. Trimming cost V 3 bases and J 6 bases; bases outside gene matches: 9. The V gene's germline CDR1 is SGHNT and CDR2 YENEEA. The CDR3 consists of 16 residues. The CDR3: CASSFLGQAGGNEQFF. For the CDR3, the DNA is TGTGCCAGCAGCTTTTTGGGGCAAGCGGGAGGCAATGAGCAGTTCTTC.

In its sample, this clone was seen a few times. An end of the junction differs from the germline gene, which may be a read error. The rearrangement uses TRBV24-1 and TRBJ1-2, with 7 nucleotides matching TRBD1. This CDR3 is built from 14 residues. Germline assignment: CDR1 KGHDR and CDR2 SFDVKD. The CDR3 region is CATSDPGQNSGYTF. The CDR3 nucleotides are TGTGCCACCAGTGACCCGGGACAGAACTCTGGCTACACCTTC.